One sample yielded the 24 T cell receptor beta chains listed below, sequenced in a study of neoadjuvant anti-PD-1 for oral cavity cancer. Sequencing was performed with immunoSEQ multiplex PCR; in TCRdb, only in-frame clones are kept and a portion is missing. Among fewer than 90,000 clones listed, about 85% were seen once. Documented time point: after neoadjuvant nivolumab, at surgical resection. The sequencing here drew on PBMCs, taken after nivolumab (anti-PD-1) treatment. The receptors stem from a person between 40 and 79 years old with oral cavity squamous cell carcinoma.

This sequence joins TRBV14 and TRBJ2-2; no reliable D call. Trimming stripped 1 base from V and 1 base from J, with 4 bases between. CDR1 is SGHDN, CDR2 FVKESK, per germline. There are 14 residues in the CDR3. The chain's CDR3 is CASSQVRNTGELFF. The CDR3 DNA follows: TGTGCCAGCAGCCAAGTCAGGAACACCGGGGAGCTGTTTTTT.

V and J are TRBV9 and TRBJ2-2; 8 nucleotides match TRBD2. The ends lost 0 bases at V and 8 bases at J; junction bases unmatched: 9. CDR3 length equals 16 residues. Germline CDR1 SGDLS, CDR2 YYNGEE. In DNA form, the CDR3 reads TGTGCCAGCAGCGTAGGTGGAGCGGGAGTATCTGGGGAGCTGTTTTTT. It specifies CASSVGGAGVSGELFF.

The sample holds one count of this clone. The V call is TRBV7-3, the J call TRBJ2-7, with 8 nucleotides matching TRBD2. The CDR3 is 16 amino acids. The V gene's germline CDR1 is SGHTA and CDR2 FQGTGA. The junction had 14 bases not matched to a gene; V was cut back by 5 bases and J by 5 bases. The CDR3 loop reads CASSPFPGLGSNEQYF. The CDR3 bases are TGTGCCAGCAGCCCTTTCCCGGGACTAGGTTCTAACGAGCAGTACTTC.

V gene TRBV9 combines with J gene TRBJ2-7; 9 bases line up with TRBD2. Germline CDR1 is SGDLS and CDR2 is YYNGEE. Trimming took 4 bases from V and 3 from J; bases not matched to a gene: 5. The CDR3 spans 14 residues. The CDR3 loop reads CASSSSSGDYEQYF. CDR3 nucleotides: TGTGCCAGCAGCTCCTCTAGCGGGGACTACGAGCAGTACTTC. Filled out from reference TRBV9 and TRBJ2-7, the complete variable domain reads DSGVTQTPKHLITATGQRVTLRCSPRSGDLSVYWYQQSLDQGLQFLIQYYNGEERAKGNILERFSAQQFPDLHSELNLSSLELGDSALYFCASSSSSGDYEQYFGPGTRLTVT.

The rearrangement joins TRBV7-3 to TRBJ2-3; D uncertain. The CDR3 consists of 13 residues. V was shortened by 1 base and J by 5 bases, with 7 bases between the two germline ends. Germline V gene lookup returns CDR1 SGHTA and CDR2 FQGTGA. The CDR3 is CASSLMWLDTQYF. The CDR3 DNA is TGTGCCAGCAGCTTAATGTGGCTAGATACGCAGTATTTT.

The gene calls are TRBV7-9 and TRBJ1-5; 11 bases line up with TRBD1. V lost 5 bases to trimming and J lost 6 bases; unmatched junction nucleotides: 3. Germline CDR1 reads SEHNR; CDR2 reads FQNEAQ (reference sequence). This CDR3 comprises 14 residues. CDR3 loop: CASSPGQGAQPQHF. The CDR3 DNA reads TGTGCCAGCAGCCCAGGACAGGGGGCTCAGCCCCAGCATTTT.

The V gene is TRBV27, the J gene TRBJ1-1; tentative D call: TRBD1 (5 bases). The CDR3 runs to 14 residues. Trimming stripped 5 bases from V and 4 bases from J, with 14 bases between. Germline CDR1 MNHEY, CDR2 SMNVEV (reference sequence). This CDR3 reads CASSQGARGTEAFF. The CDR3 nucleotides are TGTGCCAGCAGTCAAGGGGCGCGGGGCACTGAAGCTTTCTTT.

This clone was seen just once. Mismatch with germline at one junction end may stem from a read error. J is TRBJ2-3 and V is TRBV7-7; 8 positions match TRBD2. This CDR3 contains 14 residues. Germline V gives CDR1 SSHAT, CDR2 FNYEAQ (reference sequence). The CDR3 is CASSSGLATDTQYF. In DNA, the CDR3 is TGTGCTAGCAGCTCCGGACTAGCTACAGATACGCAGTATTTT.

Regarding this clone: One junction end does not reproduce the germline sequence, and a read error may be involved. The chain joins TRBV18 to TRBJ2-3; no definite D call. The CDR3 totals 16 residues. CDR1 is KGHSH, CDR2 LQKENI, per germline. Here the CDR3 DNA reads TGTGCCAGCTCACCCACGATGCAACTCAGCACCGATACGCAGTATTTT. Its translation: CASSPTMQLSTDTQYF.

V usage is TRBV5-4 and J usage is TRBJ2-5; D not certain. CDR1 and CDR2 from the germline V gene are SGHNT and YYREEE (reference sequence). V lost 1 base and J 0 bases, leaving 10 bases between the germline ends. CDR3 length: 15 amino acids. In nucleotides, the CDR3 is TGTGCCAGCAGCTTGAAGGTCGGGTACCAAGAGACCCAGTACTTC. As protein: CASSLKVGYQETQYF.

The rearrangement joins TRBV30 to TRBJ1-4; D is uncertain. The germline V gene has CDR1 GTSNPN and CDR2 SVGIG (reference sequence). Trimming left V 2 bases short and J 3 bases short, with 13 bases between. This CDR3 contains 15 residues. CDR3 in amino acids: CAWSRGPTANEKLFF. CDR3 nucleotide sequence: TGTGCCTGGAGTAGAGGGCCCACTGCTAATGAAAAACTGTTTTTT.

The rearrangement links TRBV10-1 to TRBJ2-7; no firm D call. With 2 bases removed from V and 2 bases from J, the gap between germline ends came to 10 bases. The CDR3 has 14 amino acids. From germline, CDR1 is WNHNN and CDR2 SYGVQD (reference sequence). The CDR3 spells CASSEDRTTYEQYF. CDR3 DNA sequence: TGCGCCAGCAGTGAGGATAGAACTACCTACGAGCAGTACTTC.

This chain uses TRBV7-6 with TRBJ1-4; 7 bases fit TRBD1. This CDR3 is 12 amino acids long. Germline trimming cut 5 bases from V and 7 bases from J; bases unmatched to any gene: 1. Germline values: CDR1 SGHVS, CDR2 FNYEAQ. CDR3 sequence (DNA): TGTGCCAGCAGCCCAGGGGGTGAAAAACTGTTTTTT. This sequence encodes CASSPGGEKLFF.

The V gene is TRBV19, the J gene TRBJ2-3; D ambiguous. The V gene's germline CDR1 is LNHDA and CDR2 SQIVND (reference sequence). The CDR3 consists of 13 residues. Trimming took 6 bases from V and 5 from J, leaving 12 bases between them. The CDR3 coding sequence is TGTGCCAGTAGCGACACTTTGAGAGATACGCAGTATTTT. Encoded protein: CASSDTLRDTQYF.

V and J are TRBV7-8 and TRBJ2-2; tentatively, D is TRBD2 (6 bases). The ends were cut back, 5 bases at V and 4 bases at J, with 26 bases in the middle. Germline CDR1 SGHVS, CDR2 FQNEAQ. This CDR3 region has 19 residues. CDR3 in amino acids: CASSPGLLLGERRTGELFF. The CDR3 DNA reads as TGTGCCAGCAGCCCGGGACTGCTGCTAGGGGAGCGGCGCACCGGGGAGCTGTTTTTT.

The chain couples TRBV11-2 to TRBJ2-5; 8 nucleotides agree with TRBD2. Germline CDR1 SGHAT, CDR2 FQNNGV. V shed 5 bases and J 1 base; nucleotides not matched to a gene: 12. The CDR3 totals 17 residues. The CDR3 region is CASSPRLVAGTQETQYF. The CDR3 DNA follows: TGTGCCAGCAGCCCCCGGTTGGTAGCGGGAACCCAAGAGACCCAGTACTTC.

The chain carries TRBV11-2 and TRBJ2-1; D is uncertain. Trimming shortened V by 1 base and J by 8 bases, and 6 bases separated the two germline ends. This CDR3 has 12 residues. Germline CDR1 reads SGHAT; CDR2 reads FQNNGV. CDR3 residues: CASSLGNYEQFF. CDR3 nucleotide sequence: TGTGCCAGCAGCTTAGGGAATTATGAGCAGTTCTTC.

The chain couples TRBV7-8 to TRBJ2-5, with 8 bases fitting TRBD2. CDR1 is SGHVS and CDR2 is FQNEAQ in the germline V gene. J lost 9 bases, V lost 7 bases, and 19 bases had no gene match. The CDR3 totals 16 residues. The CDR3 bases are TGTGCCAGCACCTCTCTGGGGCGGGAGGCCTCAGGGGCCCAGTACTTC. Translation gives CASTSLGREASGAQYF.

This chain links TRBV11-2 with TRBJ2-5; a weak D match, TRBD2 (5 bases). The length of the CDR3 is 14 residues. The V and J ends lost 1 base and 2 bases respectively, with 8 bases between them. Germline V gene data show CDR1 as SGHAT and CDR2 as FQNNGV. This CDR3 reads CASSLVPGQETQYF. The CDR3 region has the DNA TGTGCCAGCAGCTTAGTACCGGGGCAAGAGACCCAGTACTTC.

This chain uses TRBV27 with TRBJ2-7; maybe TRBD2 (5 bases). The V end was cut by 3 bases, the J end by 5 bases, with 11 bases between. The CDR3 is 13 amino acids. The germline V gene has CDR1 MNHEY and CDR2 SMNVEV (reference sequence). CDR3 DNA: TGTGCCAGCAGTTTTGCGGTGGGAGACGAGCAGTACTTC. Its protein product is CASSFAVGDEQYF.

The chain combines TRBV27 with TRBJ1-5; 7 bases fit TRBD1. This CDR3 region has 14 residues. CDR1 is MNHEY and CDR2 is SMNVEV in the germline V gene (reference sequence). The V segment lost 2 bases and the J segment 6 bases; nucleotides outside the gene matches: 4. CDR3: CASSLGTATQPQHF. The CDR3 DNA reads as TGTGCCAGCAGTTTAGGGACAGCCACTCAGCCCCAGCATTTT.

The count of this clone is one. The V gene is TRBV20-1, the J gene TRBJ2-7, with no clear D. This CDR3 has 11 residues. Germline values: CDR1 DFQATT, CDR2 SNEGSKA (reference sequence). Deletions cut 3 bases from V and 7 bases from J, with 10 bases between. CDR3 residues: CSASGPTEQYF. The DNA for the CDR3 is TGCAGTGCTAGCGGCCCTACGGAGCAGTACTTC.

The CDR3 reads CASSGTGASNQPQHF. Here the CDR3 DNA reads TGTGCCAGCTCGGGGACAGGGGCTAGCAATCAGCCCCAGCATTTT. V usage is TRBV19 and J usage is TRBJ1-5; 10 positions agree with TRBD1. CDR1 and CDR2 (germline): LNHDA, SQIVND (reference sequence). V lost 9 bases to trimming and J lost 0 bases; unmatched junction nucleotides: 5. This CDR3 contains 15 residues.

The J gene is TRBJ2-5, the V gene TRBV2; unclear D gene. Germline lookup yields CDR1 SNHLY and CDR2 FYNNEI. The CDR3 totals 15 residues. Trimming took off 7 bases at V and 1 base at J, with 16 bases between the two ends. DNA for the CDR3: TGTGCCAGCACCTCCCTTCCGCGAGCCCAAGAGACCCAGTACTTC. It translates to CASTSLPRAQETQYF.